This TCR beta chain was sequenced for a study of spatial heterogeneity in lung cancer. A single record per CDR3 protein comes from TCRdb applying MiXCR to the 5' RACE reads. This sample carries about 22,000 distinct CDR3 sequences, just under 6% of them seen once, and the ten largest clones take 30% to 35%. Time point given: sample taken at primary tumor resection. This clonotype has at least ten counts. CDR1 is SGHAT and CDR2 is FQNNGV in the germline V gene. V shed 3 bases and J shed 6 bases, with 17 bases lying between them. The CDR3 sequence is 15 residues long. The clonotype originates from a male donor with early-stage non-small cell lung cancer. The rearrangement uses TRBV11-2 and TRBJ1-2; no reliable D call. Here the sequenced sample was PBMCs, taken at surgery. Here the CDR3 reads CASSFSPPLLNGYTF. DNA for the CDR3: TGTGCCAGCAGCTTCTCCCCCCCTTTATTGAATGGCTACACCTTC.